This T cell receptor beta chain was captured in a study of shared clonotypes between healthy human individuals. Study overall: Three plates were used per donor for CD4 naive, three for CD4 memory, two for CD8 naive and one for CD8 memory.

This clone appeared once. Its antigen remains unknown. The germline gives CDR1 SGHRS, CDR2 YFSETQ. The germline V and J ends were trimmed by 1 base and 5 bases, with 10 bases remaining between them. The CDR3 is 14 amino acids. The investigators split CD4+ cells into a CD45RA+ naive subset and a CD45RA-negative memory subset. Here immunoSEQ multiplex PCR was the method, and the copy in TCRdb shows in-frame clones only, minus some. The data show 550,000 to 850,000 clones, with under 80% seen just once and around 1.6% held by the top ten. The study, taken as a whole, reports: Among donors, clonotype sharing was expected to be affected by sequencing depth.

The sequencing input was memory CD4+ T cells sorted from blood. This sample's subset: CD45RA-negative fraction. This rearrangement joins TRBV5-1 to TRBJ2-1; D is unclear. The TCR originated in a woman aged 25 to 45 in good health. DNA for the CDR3: TGCGCCAGCAGCTTGATCGGCGAGAACAATGAGCAGTTCTTC. This encodes CASSLIGENNEQFF.